This T cell receptor beta chain was identified in a study of cytomegalovirus exposure and HLA in healthy donors. Study at large: The 95 to 150 validation repertoires, a later analysis reported, used the same platform as the 666 first-cohort repertoires.

V shed 10 bases, J shed 1 base, and the junction held 12 bases outside the gene matches. Germline CDR1 reads ENHRY; CDR2 reads SYGVKD. The CDR3 length is 16 residues. The study, taken as a whole, reports: Researchers catalogued roughly 150 TCR beta chains as cytomegalovirus-associated.

Details on this clone: Antigen unknown.

Data came from immunoSEQ multiplex PCR; TCRdb stores just in-frame clones and leaves some out. The sample yields some 130,000 clones, 82% seen once. This receptor was taken from a man aged 25 to 40 in good health and CMV-seropositive. The specimen was PBMCs. V usage is TRBV10-3 and J usage is TRBJ1-2; 10 bases map to TRBD1. CDR3 sequence: CATVRDRGAYNYGYTF. CDR3 sequence (DNA): TGTGCCACCGTTCGGGACAGGGGTGCGTATAACTATGGCTACACCTTC.